The 5 T cell receptor beta chains listed next were all sequenced from one sample in a study of T cells in Graves' hyperthyroidism and ophthalmopathy. Authors of the study amplified TCR beta CDR3 regions from RNA transcripts. During a first-round RT-PCR of the TCR CDR3, the HTBI primer set was used. Using its own MiXCR run on the multiplex PCR reads, TCRdb lists one record per CDR3 protein. This repertoire shows roughly 520,000 distinct CDR3 sequences, around 22% found once; its top ten account for approximately 11%. The sample consisted of blood. Source of these receptors: a woman under 40 with Graves' ophthalmopathy.

This clonotype was seen repeatedly, ten times or more. This chain connects TRBV6-2 or TRBV6-3 to TRBJ2-5; D possibly uses TRBD1 or TRBD2 (5 bases each). CDR1 and CDR2 from the germline V gene are MNHEY and SVGEGT. V was pared by 6 bases and J by 3 bases, with 11 bases between. CDR3 length: 13 residues. Here the CDR3 reads CASSSRDEETQYF. The CDR3 DNA reads as TGTGCCAGCAGCAGTCGGGACGAAGAGACCCAGTACTTC.

The chain links TRBV15 to TRBJ1-2; maybe TRBD1 (5 bases). The germline gives CDR1 LNHNV, CDR2 YYDKDF (reference sequence). The CDR3 covers 17 residues. V gave up 5 bases and J gave up 1 base, with 20 bases separating them. CDR3 in DNA: TGTGCCACCAGCGGACCCAGGGCAAACCTAAATAACTATGGCTACACCTTC. Its translation is CATSGPRANLNNYGYTF.

This clonotype was seen ten or more times. J is TRBJ2-5 and V is TRBV7-2; D unclear. The V gene lost 3 bases and the J gene lost 4 bases, with 9 bases spanning the gap. There are 13 residues in the CDR3. Germline V CDR1 and CDR2: SGHTA, FQGNSA. This CDR3 is CASSFRMGETQYF. CDR3 nucleotides: TGTGCCAGCAGCTTTAGGATGGGAGAGACCCAGTACTTC.

The rearrangement joins TRBV5-1 to TRBJ2-7, with 14 bases that match TRBD2. This CDR3 is 16 amino acids long. Per the germline V gene, CDR1 is SGHRS and CDR2 is YFSETQ. Unmatched junction bases numbered 11, after V lost 4 bases and J lost 8 bases. CDR3 nucleotides: TGCGCCAGCAGCCAGGGACTAGCGGGGGAGGTTACGCAGCAGTACTTC. Amino acid sequence: CASSQGLAGEVTQQYF.

This chain uses TRBV15 with TRBJ1-3; unclear D gene. CDR3 size: 15 residues. CDR1 and CDR2 from the germline V gene are LNHNV and YYDKDF (reference sequence). Trimming cost V 0 bases and J 0 bases, with 6 bases left between them. DNA for the CDR3: TGTGCCACCAGCAGAGAGGGAGTCTCTGGAAACACCATATATTTT. Translated: CATSREGVSGNTIYF.